This T cell receptor beta chain was found in a study of PD-1 blockade in classical Hodgkin lymphoma (dated by TCRdb to the early 2020s). In the study overall: Nivolumab dosing was 3 mg/kg intravenously every 2 weeks, continuing until either disease progression or unacceptable toxicity. The study used TCR beta sequencing and CyTOF to define a peripheral blood immune signature of response to PD-1 blockade in classical Hodgkin lymphoma.

In light of the paper, this sample's time point label describes: cycle 4 day 1 (C4D1), after 5 to 7 weeks of nivolumab. Every trial patient had relapsed following autologous stem cell transplantation, and prior brentuximab vedotin exposure was what differed among cohorts A, B and C. The trial cohort was composed of over 50 patients with relapsed/refractory classical Hodgkin lymphoma, for whom complete response, partial response or progressive disease was recorded as best overall response. Single-agent nivolumab was administered to trial patients in the multi-cohort phase II CheckMate 205 trial. Best overall response was determined by an independent review committee according to the 2007 International Working Group response criteria. Trial PBMCs were collected immediately before nivolumab initiation (C1D1) and during therapy at cycle 2 day 1 and cycle 4 day 1. After peripheral blood was drawn into 8 mL Vacutainer Cell Preparation Tubes, PBMCs were isolated by centrifugation and then cryopreserved.

General conclusions and limits of the study: Lower diversity was seen in patients whose nivolumab began less than 1 year after ASCT, and these patients were left out of later analyses so that immune reconstitution would not confound the results. A significant rise by C4D1 was seen in CD4+ but not CD8+ TCR diversity (p=0.0027 vs p=0.16), with the rise being most apparent in complete responders (p=0.02). The study was restricted to a single clinical trial cohort, and the causes of repertoire differences, possibly disease activity or prior therapy, were left undefined. Baseline TCR diversity was reported as lower in newly diagnosed patients than in healthy donors, and lower still in relapsed/refractory patients. Baseline diversity similar to that of newly diagnosed patients was observed in trial patients achieving complete response, whereas significantly lower diversity was observed in partial responders and progressors.

The Qiagen DNeasy kit was used to extract genomic DNA both from unsorted PBMCs and from the negatively selected CD4+ and CD8+ fractions. Using primers that anneal to V and J segments, immunoSEQ multiplex PCR amplified the TCR beta CDR3 regions. Amplification bias was minimized using a synthetic immune receptor repertoire, and residual bias was removed computationally after sequencing. The authors' pipeline ran thus. Repertoire diversity was quantified as the Shannon entropy index using custom Python scripts. Unsorted, CD4+ and CD8+ repertoires were analyzed separately, except in combined analyses where CD4+ and CD8+ sequences were merged in silico. Clonal expansion was defined as a frequency increase of at least 2-fold after treatment compared with C1D1, and clones undetected at baseline were assigned a pseudocount of 0.5. Clones with 0 or 1 copy at C1D1 were classified as singleton clones, and clones with 2 or more copies were classified as non-singleton clones. Clones expanded in unsorted samples were assigned a CD4+, CD8+ or unknown annotation through matching of protein sequences in sorted samples from the same patient. Wilcoxon tests on paired samples were used to test diversity changes from C1D1 to C4D1. This immuneACCESS table, as held by TCRdb, lists in-frame sequences with V and J called but not all clones. Of the missing ones, under half trace to an unresolved V gene in checked studies; the others have no known cause. D and trimming come from the DNA, and the V and J calls and clone size come from that table. The table for this sample lists about 64,000 clones; 91% of them were counted only once. The ten largest account for 10% of the sample.

CDR1 LGHNT and CDR2 FRNRAP are derived from the germline V gene. V loses 2 bases at its end and J loses 4 bases; junction bases beyond the gene matches: 2. The CDR3 spans 15 residues, from the cysteine through the phenylalanine. Of the read, only the CDR3 DNA is kept; its 45 bases are in frame from base 1. Remarks on this clone: The antigen it recognizes is unknown. No quality values exist for individual bases; no much larger clone is one base distant.

The V and J segments used are TRBV12-5 and TRBJ2-1; 10 bases in the junction line up with TRBD2. The receptor was isolated from a human donor with classical Hodgkin lymphoma. The specimen comprised peripheral blood mononuclear cells (PBMCs), sampled before the fourth cycle of nivolumab. The DNA sequence is TGTGCTAGTGGTTTGTCTAGCGGGGGATACAATGAGCAGTTCTTC. This sequence encodes CASGLSSGGYNEQFF.